Each of the 2 T cell receptor beta chains below was sequenced from the same sample in a study of T cell responses to AZD1222 COVID-19 vaccine. Assay used: immunoSEQ multiplex PCR; TCRdb lists only in-frame clones, some missing. The profile shows 90,000 to 150,000 clones, about 85% of them singletons. Sequencing used peripheral blood, obtained on day 0 of AZD1222 vaccination. The receptors come from an adult in good health.

The V and J genes are TRBV5-3 and TRBJ2-4, with D maybe TRBD2 (5 bases). TRBV5-3 is an open reading frame whose function is uncertain. The CDR3 contains 17 residues. Between the trimmed V and J ends, which lost 0 bases and 1 base, there was a span of 14 bases. CDR3 coding DNA: TGTGCCAGAAGCTTGGTAGGCGGGCGCGGGGCCAAAAACATTCAGTACTTC. This translates into CARSLVGGRGAKNIQYF.

This chain uses TRBV6-5 with TRBJ1-2; D is unresolved. CDR1 is MNHEY, CDR2 SVGAGI, per germline. The CDR3 loop spans 12 amino acids. V was trimmed by 8 bases and J by 7 bases, leaving 14 bases between them. The DNA for the CDR3 is TGTGCCAGCGCACCCGAATCTGGTGGCTACACCTTC. It codes for CASAPESGGYTF.